This entry lists 32 T cell receptor beta chains sequenced from one sample in a study of early T cells in non-severe SARS-CoV-2 infection. TCRdb itself ran the 5' RACE reads through MiXCR, one entry per CDR3 protein. The sample has about 26,000 distinct CDR3 sequences, nearly 4.5% seen once; the top ten hold 5.6%. The sample taken for sequencing was whole blood. The receptors stem from an adult who was a healthcare worker with PCR-confirmed SARS-CoV-2 infection or an uninfected control (not recorded which).

This clonotype was observed at least ten times. The J gene is TRBJ2-2, the V gene TRBV10-1; possible D gene TRBD1, 5 bases. The germline V and J ends were trimmed by 3 bases and 3 bases, with 8 bases remaining between them. Germline lookup yields CDR1 WNHNN and CDR2 SYGVQD (reference sequence). The CDR3 totals 14 residues. The CDR3 loop is CASSEDRDTGELFF. For the CDR3, the DNA is TGCGCCAGCAGTGAAGACAGAGACACCGGGGAGCTGTTTTTT.

At least ten counts were recorded for this clonotype. The chain links TRBV25-1 to TRBJ2-1, with 8 positions matching TRBD1. The CDR3 runs to 16 residues. Trimming took 3 bases from V and 7 from J; bases not matched to a gene: 11. Germline assignment: CDR1 MGHDK and CDR2 SYGVNS. The CDR3 bases are TGTGCCAGCAGTGACCCAGGGACAGGTCATTCGAATGAGCAGTTCTTC. This translates into CASSDPGTGHSNEQFF.

This clonotype was seen many times. CDR3 nucleotide sequence: TGTGCCAGCAGTTACTCCCAGCGCAATCAGCCCCAGCATTTT. Its protein is CASSYSQRNQPQHF. V and J are TRBV6-5 and TRBJ1-5; D call uncertain. CDR1 and CDR2 (germline): MNHEY, SVGAGI. Trimming took 0 bases from V and 2 from J, leaving 5 bases between them. The CDR3 totals 14 residues.

This clonotype came up many times. A junction boundary mismatches the germline segment, possibly from a read error. This rearrangement joins TRBV12-3 or TRBV12-4 to TRBJ1-2; 7 bases map to TRBD1. CDR3 length: 12 residues. The CDR3: CASSARTGSTPF. In nucleotides, the CDR3 is TGTGCCAGCAGTGCAAGGACAGGTTCAACTCCGTTC.

This clonotype has just a few counts. This chain joins TRBV6-1 and TRBJ2-3; 12 bases map to TRBD1. The CDR3 runs to 16 residues. V trimming: 6 bases; J trimming: 5 bases; junction bases outside the gene matches: 9. Per the germline V gene, CDR1 is MNHNS and CDR2 is SASEGT. The CDR3 sequence is CASRKRDRGRIDTQYF. The CDR3 DNA sequence: TGTGCCAGCAGGAAACGGGACAGGGGGCGGATAGATACGCAGTATTTT.

This clonotype was recorded at least ten times. The chain joins TRBV19 to TRBJ1-2; 7 bases line up with TRBD1. Germline CDR1 is LNHDA and CDR2 is SQIVND (reference sequence). V trimming: 6 bases; J trimming: 3 bases; junction bases outside the gene matches: 4. This CDR3 comprises 13 residues. The CDR3 bases are TGTGCCAGTAGCACCGACAGGGACTATGGCTACACCTTC. Translated, it gives CASSTDRDYGYTF.

This clonotype showed up many times. The rearrangement uses TRBV28 and TRBJ1-1; 8 bases align to TRBD1. V lost 2 bases to trimming and J lost 8 bases; unmatched junction nucleotides: 13. This CDR3 spans 16 amino acids. CDR1 is MDHEN, CDR2 SYDVKM, per germline. The CDR3 region is CASSLRGTWDRPEAFF. The DNA of the CDR3 is TGTGCCAGCAGTTTAAGGGGGACATGGGACAGGCCAGAAGCTTTCTTT.

This clonotype is categorized as medium-sized. J is TRBJ1-6 and V is TRBV7-8; D ambiguous. The V gene's germline CDR1 is SGHVS and CDR2 FQNEAQ. The CDR3 runs to 17 residues. With 2 bases removed from V and 0 bases from J, the gap between germline ends came to 11 bases. The DNA of the CDR3 is TGTGCCAGCAGCTTAATGGGGAGTCGCTCCTATAATTCACCCCTCCACTTT. Protein product: CASSLMGSRSYNSPLHF.

This sequence joins TRBV30 and TRBJ2-1; TRBD1 matches 7 bases. The CDR3 spans 13 residues. Per the germline V gene, CDR1 is GTSNPN and CDR2 is SVGIG (reference sequence). V was pared by 1 base and J by 13 bases, with 10 bases of the junction left unmatched. The CDR3 region has the DNA TGTGCCTGGAGTGGGGCGACAGGGTCGGATCAGTTCTTC. Protein product: CAWSGATGSDQFF.

This clonotype occurred many times. The chain carries TRBV10-1 and TRBJ2-3; 11 bases fit TRBD2. The CDR3 totals 14 residues. The germline V gene has CDR1 WNHNN and CDR2 SYGVQD (reference sequence). V was clipped by 6 bases and J by 6 bases; unmatched bases: 5. The CDR3 bases are TGCGCCAGCAGCCTAGCGGGGGGCGGCGATACGCAGTATTTT. It is translated as CASSLAGGGDTQYF.

Ten or more counts support this clonotype. This CDR3 reads CASSLRTQPFTDTQYF. DNA for the CDR3: TGTGCCAGCAGCCTCCGGACGCAACCTTTCACAGATACGCAGTATTTT. The gene calls are TRBV3-1 and TRBJ2-3; D unresolved. Germline assignment: CDR1 LGHDT and CDR2 YNNKEL (reference sequence). The CDR3 runs to 16 residues. The V gene lost 4 bases and the J gene lost 2 bases, with 16 bases spanning the gap.

This clonotype was seen ten or more times. The chain carries TRBV13 and TRBJ1-6; no clear D gene. The germline V and J ends were trimmed by 4 bases and 7 bases, with 11 bases remaining between them. Germline CDR1 reads PRHDT; CDR2 reads FYEKMQ (reference sequence). The CDR3 covers 14 residues. CDR3 residues: CASSSLQWNSPLHF. The CDR3 DNA reads TGTGCCAGCAGCTCTCTCCAGTGGAATTCACCCCTCCACTTT.

There are many counts of this clonotype. V usage is TRBV3-1 and J usage is TRBJ2-1; 7 bases are a match to TRBD2. This CDR3 is built from 17 residues. Trimming removed 2 bases from V and 2 bases from J; junction bases left unmatched: 9. Germline V lookup: CDR1 LGHDT, CDR2 YNNKEL (reference sequence). This chain's CDR3 is CASSQRSTSNTYNEQFF. CDR3 nucleotide sequence: TGTGCCAGCAGCCAAAGATCGACTAGCAACACCTACAATGAGCAGTTCTTC.

The sample holds many counts of this clonotype. J is TRBJ1-5 and V is TRBV19; D is uncertain. CDR3 length equals 12 residues. The V and J ends lost 5 bases and 7 bases respectively, with 9 bases between them. Per the germline V gene, CDR1 is LNHDA and CDR2 is SQIVND (reference sequence). In DNA, the CDR3 is TGTGCCAGTAGTTCCCTGCGGCAGCCCCAGCATTTT. This gives the protein CASSSLRQPQHF.

In this sample, this clonotype turned up many times. In DNA, the CDR3 is TGTGCCAGCAGCTTAGAGAAAGGGTACTATGGCTACACCTTC. Amino acids: CASSLEKGYYGYTF. The V call is TRBV7-2, the J call TRBJ1-2; D gene ambiguous. Trimming took 1 base from V and 3 from J, leaving 9 bases between them. This CDR3 has 14 amino acids. The germline V gene encodes CDR1 SGHTA and CDR2 FQGNSA.

This clonotype has a count of ten or more. The CDR3 DNA reads TGTGCCAGCAGCTTGGCCACAGGAATCTATGGCTACACCTTC. It encodes CASSLATGIYGYTF. The rearrangement links TRBV5-6 to TRBJ1-2, with a possible D match to TRBD1 (5 bases). This CDR3 has 14 residues. Germline values: CDR1 SGHDT, CDR2 YYEEEE. V was pared by 0 bases and J by 4 bases, with 10 bases between.

This clonotype appeared many times. The CDR3 is CASSQEFLANTGELFF. The CDR3 coding sequence is TGTGCCAGCAGCCAAGAGTTTTTGGCCAACACCGGGGAGCTGTTTTTT. The genes are TRBV3-1 and TRBJ2-2; no firm D call. Germline V gives CDR1 LGHDT, CDR2 YNNKEL (reference sequence). The germline V and J ends were trimmed by 0 bases and 2 bases, with 10 bases remaining between them. CDR3 size: 16 residues.

This clonotype was found many times. The chain uses TRBV20-1 and TRBJ2-3; D possibly corresponds to TRBD1 (7 bases). Trimming removed 7 bases at V and 1 base at J, with 21 bases between. The CDR3 covers 16 residues. Germline-derived CDR1 and CDR2 are DFQATT and SNEGSKA (reference sequence). CDR3 region: CSVAGGLVTGTDTQYF. In DNA form, the CDR3 reads TGCAGTGTCGCAGGGGGACTTGTAACTGGCACAGATACGCAGTATTTT.

At least ten counts were recorded for this clonotype. The chain couples TRBV11-2 to TRBJ1-2; D is perhaps TRBD1 (5 bases). V lost 6 bases and J lost 3, with 11 bases in between. The CDR3 has 13 amino acids. Germline CDR1 SGHAT, CDR2 FQNNGV. CDR3 coding DNA: TGTGCCAGCAGTGCTCAGGGCTACTATGGCTACACCTTC. Translating it yields CASSAQGYYGYTF.

This clonotype was seen repeatedly, ten times or more. The chain has TRBV4-3 and TRBJ2-5, with 15 bases matching TRBD2. The CDR3 is 19 residues long. Trimming cost V 0 bases and J 2 bases; bases outside gene matches: 7. Germline V CDR1 and CDR2: LGHNA, YSLEER. This chain's CDR3 is CASSQEVGLAGGRQETQYF. DNA of the CDR3: TGCGCCAGCAGCCAAGAGGTGGGACTAGCGGGGGGCCGTCAAGAGACCCAGTACTTC.

This clonotype was detected many times. V usage is TRBV6-6 and J usage is TRBJ1-4; D gene unclear. Germline assignment: CDR1 MNHNY and CDR2 SVGAGI (reference sequence). V was trimmed by 2 bases and J by 5 bases, leaving 9 bases between them. This CDR3 is built from 14 residues. The CDR3 DNA reads as TGTGCCAGCAGTTACCAGGAACCGAATGAAAAACTGTTTTTT. It is translated as CASSYQEPNEKLFF.

This clonotype was picked up many times. The V call is TRBV29-1, the J call TRBJ1-2, with unresolved D. Trimming took 6 bases from V and 0 from J, leaving 5 bases between them. The germline CDR1 and CDR2 sequences are SQVTM and ANQGSEA. CDR3 length: 11 residues. The CDR3 coding sequence is TGCAGCGTGACAACTAACTATGGCTACACCTTC. It yields the protein CSVTTNYGYTF. Combining the CDR3 with reference TRBV29-1 and TRBJ1-2 gives the whole variable domain SAVISQKPSRDICQRGTSLTIQCQVDSQVTMMFWYRQQPGQSLTLIATANQGSEATYESGFVIDKFPISRPNLTFSTLTVSNMSPEDSSIYLCSVTTNYGYTFGSGTRLTVV.

This clonotype was counted at least ten times. The V and J genes are TRBV5-1 and TRBJ2-3, with D tentatively TRBD2 (6 bases). CDR3 size: 15 residues. V lost 0 bases and J lost 2, with 10 bases in between. CDR1 SGHRS and CDR2 YFSETQ come from the germline V gene. CDR3 loop: CASSLDGGHTDTQYF. CDR3 DNA sequence: TGCGCCAGCAGCTTGGACGGGGGTCACACAGATACGCAGTATTTT.

This clonotype was detected many times. The chain has TRBV30 and TRBJ1-1; unclear D gene. Germline CDR1 and CDR2: GTSNPN and SVGIG (reference sequence). This CDR3 comprises 13 residues. V dropped 1 base and J dropped 3 bases, with 9 bases sitting between them. CDR3 bases: TGTGCCTGGAGTGAGGCTAGGCACACTGAAGCTTTCTTT. Translated: CAWSEARHTEAFF. The whole variable domain, filled in from reference TRBV30 and TRBJ1-1, reads SQTIHQWPATLVQPVGSPLSLECTVEGTSNPNLYWYRQAAGRGLQLLFYSVGIGQISSEVPQNLSASRPQDRQFILSSKKLLLSDSGFYLCAWSEARHTEAFFGQGTRLTVV.

The table lists this clonotype with many counts. The V gene is TRBV12-3 or TRBV12-4, the J gene TRBJ2-3, with D possibly matching TRBD1 (6 bases). The germline V and J ends were trimmed by 1 base and 3 bases, with 11 bases remaining between them. The CDR3 loop spans 15 amino acids. The CDR3 spells CASSLGGPGTDTQYF. DNA of the CDR3: TGTGCCAGCAGTTTAGGGGGGCCCGGTACAGATACGCAGTATTTT.

This clonotype was counted a few times. The rearrangement links TRBV29-1 to TRBJ2-1; perhaps D is TRBD1 or TRBD2 (5 bases each). Germline-derived CDR1 and CDR2 are SQVTM and ANQGSEA. The V end lost 7 bases, the J end lost 10 bases, and 14 bases lay between the germline ends. This CDR3 has 11 amino acids. The CDR3 nucleotides are TGCAGCGCCATTCCTTGGGGGGAGCAGTTCTTC. Protein sequence: CSAIPWGEQFF.

In this sample, this clonotype turned up a few times. The chain recombines TRBV7-7 with TRBJ2-2; D is undetermined. There are 14 residues in the CDR3. V lost 1 base to trimming and J lost 6 bases, with 9 bases between them. The germline V gene encodes CDR1 SSHAT and CDR2 FNYEAQ (reference sequence). The CDR3 DNA follows: TGTGCCAGCAGCTTAGTAGCACTCTCCGGGGAGCTGTTTTTT. It translates to CASSLVALSGELFF.

This clonotype was observed many times. Written as DNA, the CDR3 is TGTGCCAGCAGTTTGGGGTCCGTAGCCAAAAACATTCAGTACTTC. Protein product: CASSLGSVAKNIQYF. The chain is built from TRBV28 and TRBJ2-4; no reliable D call. V lost 3 bases and J lost 0, with 9 bases in between. Germline V gene data show CDR1 as MDHEN and CDR2 as SYDVKM. The CDR3 spans 15 residues.

This clonotype has ten or more counts. The rearrangement uses TRBV7-9 and TRBJ1-2; the match to TRBD1 covers 9 bases. The CDR3 runs 15 residues. Per germline, CDR1 SEHNR and CDR2 FQNEAQ (reference sequence). The V and J ends lost 2 bases and 2 bases, in that order; junction bases with no gene match: 3. The CDR3 reads CASSLLGQGNYGYTF. For the CDR3, the DNA is TGTGCCAGCAGCTTACTGGGACAGGGAAACTATGGCTACACCTTC.

At least ten counts were recorded for this clonotype. The rearrangement uses TRBV6-2 or TRBV6-3 and TRBJ2-3; 7 positions match TRBD1. Germline V gene data show CDR1 as MNHEY and CDR2 as SVGEGT. V lost 4 bases to trimming and J lost 1 base; unmatched junction nucleotides: 5. CDR3 length: 15 residues. The CDR3: CASSFLTGGTDTQYF. CDR3 sequence (DNA): TGTGCCAGCAGTTTTCTCACAGGGGGCACAGATACGCAGTATTTT.

In its sample, this clonotype was seen many times. The V gene is TRBV28, the J gene TRBJ1-5; TRBD1 is a possible D gene (5 bases). Trimming removed 5 bases at V and 1 base at J, with 15 bases between. The CDR3 length is 16 residues. Germline CDR1 MDHEN, CDR2 SYDVKM. As DNA, the CDR3 is TGTGCCAGCAGTGGACACGGGACGGTAAGCAATCAGCCCCAGCATTTT. It is translated as CASSGHGTVSNQPQHF.

This clonotype was found many times. V and J are TRBV6-1 and TRBJ2-4; TRBD2 aligns across 7 bases. Germline V CDR1 and CDR2: MNHNS, SASEGT. CDR3 length equals 17 residues. V gave up 2 bases and J gave up 0 bases; unmatched junction bases: 7. CDR3: CASSEKLSGEAKNIQYF. As DNA, the CDR3 is TGTGCCAGCAGTGAAAAACTGAGCGGGGAAGCCAAAAACATTCAGTACTTC.